This T cell receptor (beta chain) emerged from a study of cytomegalovirus exposure and HLA in healthy donors. The CDR3 sequence is 15 residues long. Trimming pared 0 bases from V and 4 bases from J, leaving 10 bases between. The germline CDR1 and CDR2 sequences are MDHEN and SYDVKM. Data came from immunoSEQ multiplex PCR; TCRdb stores just in-frame clones and leaves some out. The top ten clones hold 2% to 2.5% of a sample with 110,000 or so clones, roughly 90% of them seen once. The J gene is TRBJ1-3, the V gene TRBV28; D not resolved. The source of this sequence is a woman aged 18-30 years in good health and CMV-seronegative. Sequencing input: PBMCs. CDR3 DNA sequence: TGTGCCAGCAGTTTATGGGCCCCGGGAGGAAACACCATATATTTT. It yields the protein CASSLWAPGGNTIYF.